Below, 32 T cell receptor beta chains from the same sample are listed, as sequenced in a study of cytomegalovirus exposure and HLA in healthy donors. Only in-frame clones appear in the TCRdb table, and some are missing; sequencing was by immunoSEQ multiplex PCR. In the table there are 300,000 to 400,000 clones, 86% of which are singletons. The sample comprised PBMCs. The receptors come from a young woman in good health and CMV-seronegative.

The chain joins TRBV5-6 to TRBJ1-2; a weak D match, TRBD1 (5 bases). Trimming shortened V by 0 bases and J by 1 base, and 13 bases separated the two germline ends. This CDR3 is built from 16 residues. Germline CDR1 reads SGHDT; CDR2 reads YYEEEE. The CDR3 loop is CASSLEQGPLNYGYTF. The CDR3 bases are TGTGCCAGCAGCTTGGAGCAGGGCCCTCTTAACTATGGCTACACCTTC.

This chain uses TRBV19 with TRBJ1-2; D gene uncertain. The germline gives CDR1 LNHDA, CDR2 SQIVND (reference sequence). CDR3 length equals 12 residues. The germline V and J ends were trimmed by 10 bases and 8 bases, with 17 bases remaining between them. CDR3 bases: TGTGCCACCTCTGTCGGGGTAGGCGGCTACACCTTC. Its protein product is CATSVGVGGYTF.

The chain combines TRBV7-9 with TRBJ2-7, with D possibly TRBD2 on 6 matching bases. This CDR3 comprises 16 residues. Trimming left V 8 bases short and J 0 bases short, with 20 bases between. The V gene's germline CDR1 is SEHNR and CDR2 FQNEAQ (reference sequence). CDR3 region: CASSPSEGGNSYEQYF. The DNA for the CDR3 is TGTGCCAGCTCTCCAAGCGAGGGCGGGAACTCCTACGAGCAGTACTTC.

The chain couples TRBV7-8 to TRBJ2-7; no definite D call. V was clipped by 5 bases and J by 0 bases, with 8 bases between them. CDR1 and CDR2 (germline): SGHVS, FQNEAQ. The CDR3 is 13 amino acids. The CDR3 spells CASSPRISYEQYF. CDR3 coding DNA: TGTGCCAGCAGCCCCAGGATCTCCTACGAGCAGTACTTC. The full variable domain, completed using reference TRBV7-8 and TRBJ2-7, is GAGVSQSPRYKVAKRGQDVALRCDPISGHVSLFWYQQALGQGPEFLTYFQNEAQLDKSGLPSDRFFAERPEGSVSTLKIQRTQQEDSAVYLCASSPRISYEQYFGPGTRLTVT.

This clone was counted a few times. The V gene is TRBV27, the J gene TRBJ2-1; 10 nucleotides align to TRBD1. The CDR3 is 15 residues long. V was clipped by 3 bases and J by 7 bases; unmatched bases: 6. Germline CDR1 MNHEY, CDR2 SMNVEV (reference sequence). The CDR3 DNA is TGTGCCAGCAGTTTGAGGACAGGGGGATTTAATGAGCAGTTCTTC. Protein product: CASSLRTGGFNEQFF.

The rearrangement joins TRBV15 to TRBJ2-3; no reliable D call. Germline V gene sequence: CDR1 LNHNV, CDR2 YYDKDF (reference sequence). V lost 4 bases, J lost 1 base, and 9 bases lay in between. CDR3 length: 14 residues. DNA of the CDR3: TGTGCCACCAGCATCAGTTTTGGCACAGATACGCAGTATTTT. Protein sequence: CATSISFGTDTQYF. Supplemented by reference TRBV15 and TRBJ2-3, the full variable domain reads DAMVIQNPRYQVTQFGKPVTLSCSQTLNHNVMYWYQQKSSQAPKLLFHYYDKDFNNEADTPDNFQSRRPNTSFCFLDIRSPGLGDTAMYLCATSISFGTDTQYFGPGTRLTVL.

The chain uses TRBV9 and TRBJ2-7, with 8 nucleotides matching TRBD1. V shed 2 bases, J shed 0 bases, and the junction held 4 bases outside the gene matches. There are 15 residues in the CDR3. Per germline, CDR1 SGDLS and CDR2 YYNGEE. Written as DNA, the CDR3 is TGTGCCAGCAGCGTTACAGGGGGGAGCTCCTACGAGCAGTACTTC. This sequence encodes CASSVTGGSSYEQYF.

This sequence joins TRBV15 and TRBJ1-2, with 8 bases matching TRBD1. This CDR3 is 15 amino acids long. Trimming cost V 0 bases and J 5 bases; bases outside gene matches: 5. CDR1 and CDR2 from the germline V gene are LNHNV and YYDKDF (reference sequence). The CDR3: CATSRDLNRGYGYTF. In DNA form, the CDR3 reads TGTGCCACCAGCAGAGATCTTAACAGGGGGTATGGCTACACCTTC.

This chain links TRBV14 with TRBJ2-7; TRBD1 agrees at 9 bases. The J segment lost 12 bases and the V segment lost 5 bases, leaving 5 bases of the junction unmatched. The CDR3 has 11 amino acids. CDR1 is SGHDN and CDR2 is FVKESK in the germline V gene. CDR3: CASSNTGGLYF. The CDR3 DNA sequence: TGTGCCAGCAGCAACACAGGGGGCCTGTACTTC.

V gene TRBV11-2 combines with J gene TRBJ2-2; TRBD1 aligns across 8 bases. V dropped 0 bases and J dropped 0; count of bases not matched to a gene: 6. The CDR3 extends over 18 amino acids. CDR1 is SGHAT, CDR2 FQNNGV, per germline. The CDR3 loop reads CASSLDNRDRSNTGELFF. The CDR3 DNA is TGTGCCAGCAGCTTAGACAATAGGGACAGGTCGAACACCGGGGAGCTGTTTTTT.

The table lists this clone with a count of one. The rearrangement links TRBV9 to TRBJ2-1, with D possibly matching TRBD1 (6 bases). The CDR3 totals 13 residues. Per the germline V gene, CDR1 is SGDLS and CDR2 is YYNGEE. V lost 5 bases to trimming and J lost 7 bases, with 13 bases between them. In DNA form, the CDR3 reads TGTGCCAGCAGTTACGGGACAAATAATGAGCAGTTCTTC. Its protein is CASSYGTNNEQFF.

This rearrangement joins TRBV5-6 to TRBJ2-2, with D maybe TRBD1 (5 bases). Trimming stripped 5 bases from V and 7 bases from J, with 18 bases between. Germline CDR1 and CDR2: SGHDT and YYEEEE. This CDR3 region has 15 residues. CDR3 amino acids: CASSSDSSWFGELFF. CDR3 nucleotide sequence: TGTGCCAGCAGTTCTGACAGTTCTTGGTTCGGGGAGCTGTTTTTT.

V usage is TRBV27 and J usage is TRBJ2-7, with D perhaps matching TRBD1 (5 bases). CDR1 is MNHEY and CDR2 is SMNVEV in the germline V gene (reference sequence). Trimming pared 5 bases from V and 1 base from J, leaving 12 bases between. The CDR3 contains 14 residues. CDR3 amino acids: CASSHRLQSYEQYF. CDR3 bases: TGTGCCAGCAGTCACAGGTTGCAATCCTACGAGCAGTACTTC.

This clone has just one count. V usage is TRBV6-5 and J usage is TRBJ1-3; no reliable D call. The germline V gene has CDR1 MNHEY and CDR2 SVGAGI. The CDR3 has 15 residues. V lost 0 bases, J lost 2 bases, and 8 bases lay in between. CDR3 DNA sequence: TGTGCCAGCAGTTACTCGATCTCAGCTGGAAACACCATATATTTT. Translated, it gives CASSYSISAGNTIYF.

The chain links TRBV5-1 to TRBJ1-6, with TRBD1 matching 10 bases. The CDR3 loop spans 15 amino acids. Germline CDR1 and CDR2: SGHRS and YFSETQ. Losses at the gene ends were 4 bases for V and 7 bases for J; bases not matched to a gene: 5. The CDR3 reads CASSTGQGLNSPLHF. For the CDR3, the DNA is TGCGCCAGCAGCACGGGACAGGGGCTGAATTCACCCCTCCACTTT.

The genes are TRBV27 and TRBJ2-2; 11 positions match TRBD2. CDR1 MNHEY and CDR2 SMNVEV come from the germline V gene (reference sequence). This CDR3 is 17 amino acids long. After removal of 5 bases from V and 5 bases from J, the junction contained 10 bases not matched to a gene. CDR3 sequence reads: CASSGLLAGEGTGELFF. The CDR3 DNA reads TGTGCCAGCAGTGGACTACTAGCGGGAGAAGGAACCGGGGAGCTGTTTTTT.

The chain is built from TRBV29-1 and TRBJ2-1; D may be TRBD2 (5 bases). Germline-derived CDR1 and CDR2 are SQVTM and ANQGSEA. Trimming shortened V by 8 bases and J by 4 bases, and 21 bases separated the two germline ends. This CDR3 comprises 15 residues. This CDR3 reads CSFWVTSGSYNEQFF. The CDR3 DNA reads TGCAGCTTCTGGGTTACAAGCGGCTCATACAATGAGCAGTTCTTC.

This sequence joins TRBV7-6 and TRBJ2-1; 9 nucleotides align to TRBD1. This CDR3 has 15 residues. The germline gives CDR1 SGHVS, CDR2 FNYEAQ. V was pared by 1 base and J by 9 bases, with 7 bases of the junction left unmatched. The CDR3 DNA sequence: TGTGCCAGCAGCTTAGTAACAGGGGGCCGAAGTGAGCAGTTCTTC. As protein: CASSLVTGGRSEQFF.

The genes are TRBV19 and TRBJ1-2; D gene uncertain. The V and J ends lost 3 bases and 2 bases respectively, with 10 bases between them. This CDR3 has 14 residues. Germline-derived CDR1 and CDR2 are LNHDA and SQIVND (reference sequence). The chain's CDR3 is CASSIATTNYGYTF. CDR3 sequence (DNA): TGTGCCAGTAGTATCGCGACAACGAACTATGGCTACACCTTC. The entire variable domain, with the rest obtained from reference TRBV19 and TRBJ1-2, is as follows: DGGITQSPKYLFRKEGQNVTLSCEQNLNHDAMYWYRQDPGQGLRLIYYSQIVNDFQKGDIAEGYSVSREKKESFPLTVTSAQKNPTAFYLCASSIATTNYGYTFGSGTRLTVV.

V usage is TRBV21-1 and J usage is TRBJ2-5; the table's D call of TRBD2 was not tested on the DNA. TRBV21-1 represents a pseudogene. This CDR3 contains 17 residues. The CDR3 bases are TGTGCCAGCAGCAATTTAGCGGGCCTGGGGTACCAAGAGACCCAGTACTTC. This gives the protein CASSNLAGLGYQETQYF.

This chain uses TRBV25-1 with TRBJ2-5; 9 bases match TRBD2. V was pared by 2 bases and J by 2 bases, with 6 bases of the junction left unmatched. This CDR3 region has 16 residues. Germline CDR1 is MGHDK and CDR2 is SYGVNS. The CDR3 sequence is CASSEVAGVGQETQYF. The CDR3 coding sequence is TGTGCCAGCAGTGAAGTAGCGGGAGTGGGGCAAGAGACCCAGTACTTC.

The V and J genes are TRBV29-1 and TRBJ2-1, with TRBD2 identical over 11 bases. Germline V gene sequence: CDR1 SQVTM, CDR2 ANQGSEA. The CDR3 covers 14 residues. Trimming at V came to 7 bases and at J to 9 bases, leaving 11 bases not matched to a gene. For the CDR3, the DNA is TGCAGCGCCGGGTTGACTAGCGGGATAAGTGAGCAGTTCTTC. This encodes CSAGLTSGISEQFF.

This clone was found a few times. V and J are TRBV28 and TRBJ2-7, with D unclear. Germline assignment: CDR1 MDHEN and CDR2 SYDVKM. Deletions cut 6 bases from V and 2 bases from J, with 14 bases between. The CDR3 contains 14 residues. This chain's CDR3 is CASRAVPLPYEQYF. The CDR3 coding sequence is TGTGCCAGCAGGGCGGTGCCACTCCCCTACGAGCAGTACTTC.

This sequence joins TRBV29-1 and TRBJ2-7, with D perhaps matching TRBD2 (7 bases). V was cut by 6 bases and J by 2 bases, with 20 bases left in between. Germline CDR1 reads SQVTM; CDR2 reads ANQGSEA. CDR3 length: 15 amino acids. The CDR3 reads CSVRGGESVTYEQYF. In DNA form, the CDR3 reads TGCAGCGTGAGGGGGGGGGAATCTGTGACCTACGAGCAGTACTTC.

The chain carries TRBV7-9 and TRBJ2-2, with 8 bases aligning to TRBD1. The CDR3 totals 15 residues. V trimming: 5 bases; J trimming: 5 bases; junction bases outside the gene matches: 7. Germline CDR1 and CDR2: SEHNR and FQNEAQ (reference sequence). CDR3 nucleotide sequence: TGTGCCAGCAGCCCAGGACAGGGCCGGACCGGGGAGCTGTTTTTT. Its translation: CASSPGQGRTGELFF.

The CDR3 loop reads CASSTGGTEAFF. The CDR3 nucleotides are TGTGCCAGCTCCACAGGGGGCACTGAAGCTTTCTTT. The rearrangement uses TRBV18 and TRBJ1-1, with 8 bases matching TRBD1. Germline V gene data show CDR1 as KGHSH and CDR2 as LQKENI. This CDR3 contains 12 residues. V shed 6 bases and J 4 bases; nucleotides not matched to a gene: 1. Using reference TRBV18 and TRBJ1-1 for the parts outside the CDR3, the full variable domain is NAGVMQNPRHLVRRRGQEARLRCSPMKGHSHVYWYRQLPEEGLKFMVYLQKENIIDESGMPKERFSAEFPKEGPSILRIQQVVRGDSAAYFCASSTGGTEAFFGQGTRLTVV.

The chain is built from TRBV28 and TRBJ1-2; no firm D call. V dropped 3 bases and J dropped 4 bases, with 24 bases sitting between them. CDR1 and CDR2 from the germline V gene are MDHEN and SYDVKM. CDR3 size: 18 residues. The DNA of the CDR3 is TGTGCCAGCAGTTTCCCCTCCCGTACGGGGAAGGAGGGCTATGGCTACACCTTC. Protein: CASSFPSRTGKEGYGYTF.

J is TRBJ1-1 and V is TRBV6-1, with D possibly TRBD1 on 6 matching bases. Germline values: CDR1 MNHNS, CDR2 SASEGT. Trimming took 6 bases from V and 4 from J, leaving 12 bases between them. The CDR3 is 13 residues long. The CDR3 region is CASRRGFRTEAFF. In DNA form, the CDR3 reads TGTGCCAGCAGAAGGGGGTTTCGCACTGAAGCTTTCTTT.

In its sample, this clone was seen a few times. This chain links TRBV28 with TRBJ2-2, with 11 nucleotides matching TRBD2. This CDR3 has 15 residues. Per the germline V gene, CDR1 is MDHEN and CDR2 is SYDVKM. V was pared by 6 bases and J by 3 bases, with 3 bases of the junction left unmatched. The CDR3 nucleotides read TGTGCCAGCAGCTCGGGACTAGCGGACACCGGGGAGCTGTTTTTT. Amino acid sequence: CASSSGLADTGELFF.

J is TRBJ1-1 and V is TRBV6-1; tentatively, D is TRBD1 (6 bases). Trimming removed 7 bases at V and 1 base at J, with 13 bases between. Per germline, CDR1 MNHNS and CDR2 SASEGT. This CDR3 is 14 amino acids long. CDR3 nucleotides: TGTGCCAGCACCGAGGGGGAGGGGAACACTGAAGCTTTCTTT. This codes for CASTEGEGNTEAFF.

This clone has only one observation. This sequence joins TRBV30 and TRBJ1-4, with D possibly TRBD1 on 6 matching bases. Between the trimmed V and J ends, which lost 3 bases and 8 bases, there was a span of 10 bases. The CDR3 covers 12 residues. The germline CDR1 and CDR2 sequences are GTSNPN and SVGIG (reference sequence). CDR3 nucleotide sequence: TGTGCCTGGAGCAGGGGATGGGAAAAACTGTTTTTT. As protein: CAWSRGWEKLFF.

The genes are TRBV4-1 and TRBJ2-1, with 7 bases that match TRBD2. The CDR3 totals 17 residues. Germline values: CDR1 MGHRA, CDR2 YSYEKL. The J segment lost 8 bases and the V segment lost 4 bases, leaving 17 bases of the junction unmatched. In nucleotides, the CDR3 is TGCGCCAGCAGCCCCCCTTGGCGGGGGTGTCCTGGGCATGAGCAGTTCTTC. Translation gives CASSPPWRGCPGHEQFF.